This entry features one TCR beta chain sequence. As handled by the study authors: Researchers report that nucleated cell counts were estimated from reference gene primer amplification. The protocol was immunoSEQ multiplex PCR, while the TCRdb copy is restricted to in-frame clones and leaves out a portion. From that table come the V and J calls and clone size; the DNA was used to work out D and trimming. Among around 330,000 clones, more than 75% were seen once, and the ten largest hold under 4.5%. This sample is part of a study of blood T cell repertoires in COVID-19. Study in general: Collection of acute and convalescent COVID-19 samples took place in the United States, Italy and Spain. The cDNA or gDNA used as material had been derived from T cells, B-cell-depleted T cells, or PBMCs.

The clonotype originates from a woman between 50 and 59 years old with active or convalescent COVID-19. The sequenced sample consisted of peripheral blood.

The CDR3 DNA follows: TGTGCCAGTAGTATAATAATGCAGAAGAACTATGGCTACACCTTC. Translated, it gives CASSIIMQKNYGYTF. V gene TRBV19 combines with J gene TRBJ1-2; D unresolved. Germline loops: CDR1 LNHDA, CDR2 SQIVND (reference sequence). The V end lost 2 bases, the J end lost 2 bases, and 12 bases lay between the germline ends. The CDR3 has 15 residues.